These 2 T cell receptor beta chains were sequenced from one sample in a study of cytomegalovirus exposure and HLA in healthy donors. Amplification used 60 Vbeta primers and 13 Jbeta primers. Generated by immunoSEQ multiplex PCR, the TCRdb table keeps only in-frame clones and is missing some. This table has roughly 160,000 clones, approximately 82% appearing once. Sequenced sample: PBMCs. The receptors were gathered from a woman between 35 and 50 years old in good health and CMV-seropositive.

The chain has TRBV4-1 and TRBJ2-5, with D maybe TRBD1 (5 bases). The closer fit of TRBJ2-7 to the DNA end suggests the J call may be wrong. Germline V gene data show CDR1 as MGHRA and CDR2 as YSYEKL. This CDR3 is 15 amino acids long. CDR3 residues: CASSQAAGPTYEQYF. Here the CDR3 DNA reads TGCGCCAGCAGCCAAGCGGCAGGGCCGACCTACGAGCAGTACTTC.

The chain joins TRBV28 to TRBJ1-1, with 8 nucleotides matching TRBD1. The germline V gene encodes CDR1 MDHEN and CDR2 SYDVKM. The V segment lost 4 bases and the J segment 0 bases; nucleotides outside the gene matches: 4. The CDR3 runs to 15 residues. DNA of the CDR3: TGTGCCAGCAGTTCAGGGGGCAGGGTGAACACTGAAGCTTTCTTT. The encoded protein is CASSSGGRVNTEAFF.